The 22 T cell receptor beta chains below come from one sample, sequenced in a study of identical twins. TCRdb passed the 5' RACE reads through MiXCR, listing each CDR3 protein once. This sample has nearly 900,000 distinct CDR3 sequences, with about 12% found just once. The data also belong to a second study, concerning yellow fever vaccine responses in identical twins.

The specimen was PBMCs. These receptor sequences come from a woman aged 18-29 years in good health.

This clonotype was detected only once. This sequence joins TRBV18 and TRBJ2-1; 7 nucleotides align to TRBD2. The germline CDR1 and CDR2 sequences are KGHSH and LQKENI. Trimming took 8 bases from V and 8 from J; bases not matched to a gene: 12. This CDR3 contains 14 residues. The CDR3 loop is CASRPVAGGDEQFF. The CDR3 bases are TGTGCCAGCAGACCAGTGGCTGGGGGGGATGAGCAGTTCTTC.

There are a few counts of this clonotype. DNA of the CDR3: TGTGCCAGCAGTCCAGGGTTTGTTGAGCAGTTCTTC. Translation: CASSPGFVEQFF. The chain couples TRBV12-3 or TRBV12-4 to TRBJ2-1; D may be TRBD1 (5 bases). Trimming shortened V by 5 bases and J by 9 bases, and 11 bases separated the two germline ends. The CDR3 sequence is 12 residues long.

Details on this clonotype: An end of the junction differs from the germline gene, which may be a read error. The rearrangement uses TRBV7-9 and TRBJ1-1; D is undetermined. CDR1 and CDR2 from the germline V gene are SEHNR and FQNEAQ (reference sequence). The CDR3 sequence is 14 residues long. CDR3 nucleotide sequence: TGTGCCAGCAGCTTATCCGCGGGGAACACTGAAGCTTCCTTT. It is translated as CASSLSAGNTEASF. The complete variable domain, with remaining parts taken from reference TRBV7-9 and TRBJ1-1, reads DTGVSQNPRHKITKRGQNVTFRCDPISEHNRLYWYRQTLGQGPEFLTYFQNEAQLEKSRLLSDRFSAERPKGSFSTLEIQRTEQGDSAMYLCASSLSAGNTEASFGQGTRLTVV.

This clonotype was recorded many times. The chain combines TRBV6-6 with TRBJ1-5; possible D gene TRBD1, 5 bases. Germline V gene sequence: CDR1 MNHNY, CDR2 SVGAGI (reference sequence). The CDR3 spans 12 residues. V gave up 8 bases and J gave up 6 bases, with 11 bases separating them. This CDR3 is CASGGGTQPQHF. CDR3 in DNA: TGTGCCAGCGGGGGAGGGACTCAGCCCCAGCATTTT.

This clonotype was detected many times. The chain couples TRBV7-9 to TRBJ1-2; no clear D gene. The V gene lost 5 bases and the J gene lost 2 bases, with 9 bases spanning the gap. Germline lookup yields CDR1 SEHNR and CDR2 FQNEAQ (reference sequence). This CDR3 comprises 13 residues. CDR3 DNA sequence: TGTGCCAGCAGCCGGACGGAAAACTATGGCTACACCTTC. This encodes CASSRTENYGYTF. Full variable domain (missing parts from reference TRBV7-9 and TRBJ1-2): DTGVSQNPRHKITKRGQNVTFRCDPISEHNRLYWYRQTLGQGPEFLTYFQNEAQLEKSRLLSDRFSAERPKGSFSTLEIQRTEQGDSAMYLCASSRTENYGYTFGSGTRLTVV.

The rearrangement joins TRBV6-1 to TRBJ2-5; TRBD2 aligns across 10 bases. Trimming cost V 7 bases and J 4 bases; bases outside gene matches: 9. The germline V gene encodes CDR1 MNHNS and CDR2 SASEGT. The CDR3 covers 15 residues. The CDR3 region is CASKTSGFTSETQYF. CDR3 coding DNA: TGTGCCAGCAAGACTAGCGGGTTCACATCAGAGACCCAGTACTTC.

The rearrangement joins TRBV29-1 to TRBJ2-7; 7 bases align to TRBD1. From germline, CDR1 is SQVTM and CDR2 ANQGSEA. Trimming at V came to 7 bases and at J to 0 bases, leaving 6 bases not matched to a gene. The CDR3 contains 13 residues. The CDR3 DNA reads TGCAGCGGCCGGGACAGAAACTCCTACGAGCAGTACTTC. Its protein is CSGRDRNSYEQYF.

The chain combines TRBV10-3 with TRBJ2-7; 12 bases map to TRBD1. The CDR3 spans 15 residues. Unmatched junction bases numbered 6, after V lost 3 bases and J lost 6 bases. Germline assignment: CDR1 ENHRY and CDR2 SYGVKD. The CDR3 DNA follows: TGTGCCATCAGTGAACCGGGACAGGGGGCTCGCGAGCAGTACTTC. Amino acids: CAISEPGQGAREQYF.

This clonotype turned up a few times. This chain connects TRBV20-1 to TRBJ2-5; 7 nucleotides line up with TRBD2. CDR3 length: 13 amino acids. The germline gives CDR1 DFQATT, CDR2 SNEGSKA (reference sequence). Germline trimming cut 6 bases from V and 5 bases from J; bases unmatched to any gene: 9. Here the CDR3 DNA reads TGCAGTGCGAGTGCGGGAGATTTTGAGACCCAGTACTTC. Amino acid sequence: CSASAGDFETQYF.

The rearrangement links TRBV9 to TRBJ2-1, with 7 positions matching TRBD2. The V and J ends lost 0 bases and 16 bases, in that order; junction bases with no gene match: 13. Germline V gives CDR1 SGDLS, CDR2 YYNGEE. The CDR3 runs to 14 residues. As DNA, the CDR3 is TGTGCCAGCAGCGTAGTCGGGCTAGCGGAACCTCTCTTCTTC. Encoded protein: CASSVVGLAEPLFF.

This clonotype was counted ten times or more. The chain uses TRBV18 and TRBJ2-5, with TRBD2 identical over 7 bases. There are 15 residues in the CDR3. Trimming cost V 2 bases and J 6 bases; bases outside gene matches: 9. Per germline, CDR1 KGHSH and CDR2 LQKENI. Written as DNA, the CDR3 is TGTGCCAGCTCACCAGGGACTACGTTGGAGAAGACCCAGTACTTC. Its protein product is CASSPGTTLEKTQYF.

This clonotype was recorded many times. The chain uses TRBV7-8 and TRBJ2-7, with 7 nucleotides matching TRBD2. V was clipped by 0 bases and J by 6 bases; unmatched bases: 5. CDR1 is SGHVS and CDR2 is FQNEAQ in the germline V gene. This CDR3 has 14 amino acids. The CDR3 sequence: CASSLAGGHREQYF. The CDR3 DNA is TGTGCCAGCAGCTTAGCGGGAGGGCATCGCGAGCAGTACTTC.

In its sample, this clonotype was seen a few times. This sequence joins TRBV20-1 and TRBJ2-3, with 7 positions matching TRBD2. The V and J ends lost 6 bases and 3 bases, in that order; junction bases with no gene match: 15. The CDR3 runs 16 residues. Germline loops: CDR1 DFQATT, CDR2 SNEGSKA (reference sequence). CDR3 sequence (DNA): TGCAGTGCACCCCTCGGCGCGGGAGTGGGTACAGATACGCAGTATTTT. It is translated as CSAPLGAGVGTDTQYF.

CDR3 amino acids: CASSLVADGSYEQYF. The CDR3 DNA follows: TGTGCCAGCAGCTTAGTAGCGGACGGTAGCTACGAGCAGTACTTC. The V call is TRBV7-9, the J call TRBJ2-7; tentatively, D is TRBD2 (6 bases). The CDR3 covers 15 residues. V was clipped by 1 base and J by 3 bases, with 13 bases between them. CDR1 SEHNR and CDR2 FQNEAQ come from the germline V gene (reference sequence).

This clonotype has ten or more counts. The chain uses TRBV20-1 and TRBJ2-1; D gene unclear. In germline, CDR1 is DFQATT, CDR2 SNEGSKA (reference sequence). The CDR3 runs 15 residues. Deletions cut 0 bases from V and 0 bases from J, with 9 bases between. As DNA, the CDR3 is TGCAGTGCTAGAGATCCCCTAAGCTCCTACAATGAGCAGTTCTTC. It encodes CSARDPLSSYNEQFF.

This chain uses TRBV20-1 with TRBJ1-6; the D is unclear. CDR3 size: 16 residues. The ends were cut back, 0 bases at V and 4 bases at J, with 13 bases in the middle. Germline assignment: CDR1 DFQATT and CDR2 SNEGSKA (reference sequence). The DNA for the CDR3 is TGCAGTGCTAGAGATCCCCGAAAAGAGTATAATTCACCCCTCCACTTT. As protein: CSARDPRKEYNSPLHF.

This clonotype has only a few counts. The rearrangement joins TRBV25-1 to TRBJ2-1; the match to TRBD2 covers 7 bases. With V trimmed by 6 bases and J by 0 bases, 11 bases remained unmatched. The CDR3 has 17 amino acids. The germline V gene has CDR1 MGHDK and CDR2 SYGVNS. CDR3 nucleotide sequence: TGTGCCAGCAGGGCCCTAGAGGGCGGGAGCTCCTACAATGAGCAGTTCTTC. It translates to CASRALEGGSSYNEQFF.

This clonotype showed up many times. The rearrangement joins TRBV29-1 to TRBJ2-5, with TRBD1 matching 7 bases. The CDR3 loop spans 13 amino acids. J gave up 2 bases and V 7 bases, and 7 bases lay outside the gene matches. Germline lookup yields CDR1 SQVTM and CDR2 ANQGSEA. CDR3 amino acids: CSAGDSLQETQYF. The CDR3 DNA is TGCAGCGCTGGGGACAGTCTACAAGAGACCCAGTACTTC.

This clonotype turned up a few times. CDR3 region: CSALVGEQYF. The CDR3 DNA follows: TGCAGTGCATTAGTTGGCGAGCAGTACTTC. The chain is built from TRBV20-1 and TRBJ2-7; the D is unclear. In germline, CDR1 is DFQATT, CDR2 SNEGSKA (reference sequence). CDR3 length: 10 residues. Trimming took 6 bases from V and 6 from J, leaving 9 bases between them.

The V and J genes are TRBV10-3 and TRBJ1-1; no reliable D call. From germline, CDR1 is ENHRY and CDR2 SYGVKD. This CDR3 has 13 residues. V was trimmed by 10 bases and J by 2 bases, leaving 14 bases between them. CDR3 coding DNA: TGTGCCACCACGACACCGACCAACACTGAAGCTTTCTTT. It codes for CATTTPTNTEAFF.

The chain joins TRBV29-1 to TRBJ2-2; no clear D. The length of the CDR3 is 12 residues. Trimming took 5 bases from V and 5 from J, leaving 9 bases between them. The germline CDR1 and CDR2 sequences are SQVTM and ANQGSEA. This CDR3 reads CSVSLGTGELFF. DNA for the CDR3: TGCAGCGTTAGCCTAGGGACCGGGGAGCTGTTTTTT.

This clonotype was observed a handful of times. V usage is TRBV29-1 and J usage is TRBJ2-7; D is perhaps TRBD2 (5 bases). Germline CDR1 is SQVTM and CDR2 is ANQGSEA. V gave up 6 bases and J gave up 3 bases, with 15 bases separating them. This CDR3 is built from 13 residues. The CDR3 DNA reads TGCAGCGTGGATGGGCCGGCGGGCTACGAGCAGTACTTC. This codes for CSVDGPAGYEQYF.